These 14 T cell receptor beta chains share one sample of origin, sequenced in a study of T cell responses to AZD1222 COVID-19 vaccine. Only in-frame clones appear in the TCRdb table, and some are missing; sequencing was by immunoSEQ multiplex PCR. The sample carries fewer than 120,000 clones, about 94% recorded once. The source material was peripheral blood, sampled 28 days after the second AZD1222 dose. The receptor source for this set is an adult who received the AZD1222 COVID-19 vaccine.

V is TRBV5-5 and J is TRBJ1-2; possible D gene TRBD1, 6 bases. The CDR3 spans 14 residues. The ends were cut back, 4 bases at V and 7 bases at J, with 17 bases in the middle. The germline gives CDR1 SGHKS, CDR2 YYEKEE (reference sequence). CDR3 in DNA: TGTGCCAGCAGCCCGACAGGCCAAGGCTCTGGCTACACCTTC. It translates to CASSPTGQGSGYTF. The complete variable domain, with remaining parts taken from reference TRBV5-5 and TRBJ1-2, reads DAGVTQSPTHLIKTRGQQVTLRCSPISGHKSVSWYQQVLGQGPQFIFQYYEKEERGRGNFPDRFSARQFPNYSSELNVNALLLGDSALYLCASSPTGQGSGYTFGSGTRLTVV.

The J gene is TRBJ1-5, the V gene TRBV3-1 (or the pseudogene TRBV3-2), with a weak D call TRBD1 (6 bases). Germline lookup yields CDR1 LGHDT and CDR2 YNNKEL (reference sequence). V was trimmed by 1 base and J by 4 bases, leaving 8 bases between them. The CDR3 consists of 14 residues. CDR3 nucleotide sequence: TGTGCCAGCAGCCAAGGGGGGCGGAATCAGCCCCAGCATTTT. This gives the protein CASSQGGRNQPQHF.

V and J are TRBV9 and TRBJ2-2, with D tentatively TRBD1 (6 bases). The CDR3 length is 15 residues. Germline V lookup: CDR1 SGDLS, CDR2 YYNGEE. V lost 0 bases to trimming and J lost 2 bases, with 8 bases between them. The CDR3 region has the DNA TGTGCCAGCAGCGTAGTGGGGGCTAACACCGGGGAGCTGTTTTTT. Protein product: CASSVVGANTGELFF.

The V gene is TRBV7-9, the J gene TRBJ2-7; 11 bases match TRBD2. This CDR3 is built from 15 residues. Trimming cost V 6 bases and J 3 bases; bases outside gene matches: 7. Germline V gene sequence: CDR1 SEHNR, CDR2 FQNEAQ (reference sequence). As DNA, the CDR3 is TGTGCCAGCAGTTTTACTAGCGGGGGCATCTACGAGCAGTACTTC. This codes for CASSFTSGGIYEQYF.

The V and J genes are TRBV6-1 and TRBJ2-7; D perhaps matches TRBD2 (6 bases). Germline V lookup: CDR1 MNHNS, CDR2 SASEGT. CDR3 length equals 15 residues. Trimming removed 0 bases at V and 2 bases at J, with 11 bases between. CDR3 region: CASSEAGRTPYEQYF. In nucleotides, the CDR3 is TGTGCCAGCAGTGAAGCAGGGAGGACCCCCTACGAGCAGTACTTC.

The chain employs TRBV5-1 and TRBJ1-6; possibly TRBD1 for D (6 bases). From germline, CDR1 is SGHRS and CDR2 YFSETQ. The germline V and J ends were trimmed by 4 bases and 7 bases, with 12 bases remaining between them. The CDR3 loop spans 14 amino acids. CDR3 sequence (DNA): TGCGCCAGCAGCGGTACAGGGCCGAATTCACCCCTCCACTTT. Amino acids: CASSGTGPNSPLHF.

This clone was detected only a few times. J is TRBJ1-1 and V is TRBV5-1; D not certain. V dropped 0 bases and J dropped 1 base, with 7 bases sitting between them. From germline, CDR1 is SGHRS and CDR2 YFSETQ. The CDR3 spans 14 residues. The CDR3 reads CASSLGAGNTEAFF. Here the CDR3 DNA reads TGCGCCAGCAGCTTGGGGGCAGGGAACACTGAAGCTTTCTTT.

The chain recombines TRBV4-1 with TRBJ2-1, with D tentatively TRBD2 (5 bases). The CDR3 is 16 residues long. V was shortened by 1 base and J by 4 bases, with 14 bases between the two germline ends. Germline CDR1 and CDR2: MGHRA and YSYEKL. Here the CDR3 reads CASSQVISSGYNEQFF. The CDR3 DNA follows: TGCGCCAGCAGCCAAGTCATCAGTTCGGGATACAATGAGCAGTTCTTC.

CDR3 in amino acids: CASTGAQETQYF. For the CDR3, the DNA is TGTGCCAGCACCGGGGCCCAAGAGACCCAGTACTTC. The chain couples TRBV2 to TRBJ2-5; D assignment may be TRBD1 or TRBD2 (5 bases each). The CDR3 loop spans 12 amino acids. Trimming cost V 7 bases and J 1 base, with 7 bases left between them. Germline CDR1 is SNHLY and CDR2 is FYNNEI.

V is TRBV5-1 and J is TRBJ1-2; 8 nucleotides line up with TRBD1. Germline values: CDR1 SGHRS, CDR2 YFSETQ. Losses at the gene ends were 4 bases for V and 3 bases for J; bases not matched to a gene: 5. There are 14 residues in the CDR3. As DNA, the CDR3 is TGCGCCAGCAGCCTGACAGGGGATGACTATGGCTACACCTTC. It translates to CASSLTGDDYGYTF.

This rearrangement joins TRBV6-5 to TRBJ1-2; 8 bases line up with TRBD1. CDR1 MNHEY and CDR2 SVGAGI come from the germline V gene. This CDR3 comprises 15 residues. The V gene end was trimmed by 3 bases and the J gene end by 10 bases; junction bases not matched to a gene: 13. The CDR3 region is CASSYSGRNRGTYTF. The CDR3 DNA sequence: TGTGCCAGCAGTTATAGTGGTCGGAACAGGGGGACCTACACCTTC.

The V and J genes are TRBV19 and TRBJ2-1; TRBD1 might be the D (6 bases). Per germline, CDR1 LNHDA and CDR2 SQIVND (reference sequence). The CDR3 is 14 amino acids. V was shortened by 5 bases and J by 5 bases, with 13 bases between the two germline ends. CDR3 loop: CASSLVGANNEQFF. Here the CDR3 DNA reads TGTGCCAGTAGTTTAGTGGGGGCAAACAATGAGCAGTTCTTC.

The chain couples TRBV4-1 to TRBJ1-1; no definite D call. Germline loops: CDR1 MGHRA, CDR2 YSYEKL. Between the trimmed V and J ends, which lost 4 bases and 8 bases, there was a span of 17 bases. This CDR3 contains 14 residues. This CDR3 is CASSPSTPNREAFF. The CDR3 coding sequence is TGCGCCAGCAGCCCCTCGACACCCAACCGCGAAGCTTTCTTT.

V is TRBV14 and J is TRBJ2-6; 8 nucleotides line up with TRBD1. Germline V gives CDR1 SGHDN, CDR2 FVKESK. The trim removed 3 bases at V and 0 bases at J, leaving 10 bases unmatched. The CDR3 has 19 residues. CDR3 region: CASSHHDRGSPSGANVLTF. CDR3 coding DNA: TGTGCCAGCAGCCACCACGACAGGGGATCCCCCTCTGGGGCCAACGTCCTGACTTTC.